This is a list of T cell receptor beta chains from one sample in a study of early T cells in non-severe SARS-CoV-2 infection. Each CDR3 protein is one row after TCRdb ran MiXCR on the 5' RACE reads. The table includes tens of thousands of distinct CDR3 sequences, approximately 14% detected once. Sequencing was performed on whole blood. These receptors all stem from an adult who was a healthcare worker with PCR-confirmed SARS-CoV-2 infection or an uninfected control (not recorded which). CDR3s include the opening cysteine and the closing phenylalanine or tryptophan. D genes are given only for firm matches. Expanded clones get a size class; other rows say once, few or many, or leave the size out.

V	size	D	J	DNA	CDR3
TRBV7-8	NA	NA	TRBJ1-6	TGTGCCAGCAGCTTAGAACCAGGCGTGGGCAGTACATTCACCCTCCACTTT	CASSLEPGVGSTFTLHF
TRBV4-1	NA	NA	TRBJ2-7	TGCGCCAGCAGCCAAGGCCGGGACAACTCCTACGAGCAGTACTTC	CASSQGRDNSYEQYF
TRBV6-5	NA	NA	TRBJ1-1	TGTGCCAGCAGCTACGACAGTCACACTGAAGCTTTCTTT	CASSYDSHTEAFF
TRBV7-9	few	NA	TRBJ2-7	TGTGCCAGCAGCTTACAGGACATCTACGAGCAGTACTTC	CASSLQDIYEQYF
TRBV29-1	NA	NA	TRBJ1-2	TGCAGCGCCCGTGTGGCGGACTATGGCTACACCTTC	CSARVADYGYTF
TRBV12-5	many	NA	TRBJ1-1	TGTGCTAGTGGCCAAGGTTATAGTACTGAAGCTTTCTTT	CASGQGYSTEAFF
TRBV5-1	NA	NA	TRBJ1-2	TGCGCCAGCAGCTCCCGGGACACAGACGATGGCTACACCTTC	CASSSRDTDDGYTF
TRBV27	NA	TRBD2	TRBJ2-3	TGTGCCAGCAGTTGGTCTAGCGGGGGGGCCACAGATACGCAGTATTTT	CASSWSSGGATDTQYF
TRBV9	NA	NA	TRBJ2-3	TGTGCCAGCAGCCCTCACAGGAGCACAGATACGCAGTATTTT	CASSPHRSTDTQYF
TRBV29-1	many	NA	TRBJ2-7	TGCAGCGGTCGCAGGACGGGGGAGCAGTACTTC	CSGRRTGEQYF
TRBV28	NA	TRBD1	TRBJ2-7	TGTGCCAGCAGGGGACAGGCCTCCTACGAGCAGTACTTC	CASRGQASYEQYF
TRBV11-2	many	TRBD1	TRBJ2-4	TGTGCCAGCAGCCTAACCGGGGCAGGGGGAAACATTCAGTACTTC	CASSLTGAGGNIQYF
TRBV7-2	NA	TRBD1	TRBJ1-2	TGTGCCAGCAGCGAACAGGGGGCCTTCGGCTATGGCTACACCTTC	CASSEQGAFGYGYTF
TRBV12-3/TRBV12-4	NA	TRBD2	TRBJ2-1	TGTGCCAGCAGTTTTCCGGGGGGGATGAATGAGCAGTTCTTC	CASSFPGGMNEQFF
TRBV7-7	few	NA	TRBJ2-2	TGTGCTAGCGGTGAAACCGGGGAGCTGTTTTTT	CASGETGELFF
TRBV7-9	NA	TRBD2	TRBJ2-7	TGTGCCAGCAGCCCGGGAGGGCCCGAGCAGTACTTC	CASSPGGPEQYF
TRBV10-3	NA	NA	TRBJ2-3	TGTGCCATCAGTGAGTCGGGACTTGAGTATTTT	CAISESGLEYF
TRBV20-1	few	TRBD2	TRBJ2-7	TGCAGTGCCGTTAGCGGGGGGGACTACGAGCAGTACTTC	CSAVSGGDYEQYF
TRBV20-1	NA	TRBD2	TRBJ2-5	TGCAGTGCTCCTAGCGGGGGGGCCTGGGGCGAAGAGACCCAGTACTTC	CSAPSGGAWGEETQYF
TRBV3-1	few	NA	TRBJ1-6	TGTGCCAGCAGCCAAGTAGCGGAGAGTTCACCCCTCCACTTT	CASSQVAESSPLHF
TRBV5-5	NA	TRBD1	TRBJ1-4	TGTGCCAGCAGCCTCTCAGGGGGAGCTAATGAAAAACTGTTTTTT	CASSLSGGANEKLFF
TRBV6-5	NA	NA	TRBJ1-1	TGTGCCAGCGGCGACAAGGAGAACACTGAAGCTTTCTTT	CASGDKENTEAFF
TRBV3-1	NA	NA	TRBJ1-2	TGTGCCAGCAGCCAAGATGGCAGAAAGTATGGCTACACCTTC	CASSQDGRKYGYTF
TRBV12-3/TRBV12-4	NA	NA	TRBJ1-3	TGTGCCAGCAGCCCATTTGTAGGAAACACCATATATTTT	CASSPFVGNTIYF
TRBV7-2	few	NA	TRBJ1-6	TGTGCCAGCAGCTCCTGGATAGAAGATTCACCCCTCCACTTT	CASSSWIEDSPLHF
TRBV10-2	NA	NA	TRBJ2-5	TGCGCCAGCAGCATCGGACCTTCTTCTGAGACCCAGTACTTC	CASSIGPSSETQYF
TRBV12-3/TRBV12-4	many	NA	TRBJ1-4	TGTGCCAGCAGGTCTAATGAAAAACTGTTTTTT	CASRSNEKLFF
TRBV6-1	NA	NA	TRBJ2-7	TGTGCCAGCAGTCTAGGGGGAAACGAGCAGTACTTC	CASSLGGNEQYF
TRBV7-9	NA	NA	TRBJ2-5	TGTGCCAGCAGCTTTGGATTTCCAGAGACCCAGTACTTC	CASSFGFPETQYF
TRBV7-2	few	TRBD2	TRBJ2-4	TGTGCCAGCAGCTTAGTACAGTCTAGCGGCAAAAACATTCAGTACTTC	CASSLVQSSGKNIQYF
TRBV7-2	few	NA	TRBJ2-1	TGTGCCAGCAACGATTACATCCATTACAATGAGCAGTTCTTC	CASNDYIHYNEQFF
TRBV28	NA	TRBD1	TRBJ2-7	TGTGCCAGCAGTCTAAGGACAGGGGACGAGCAGTACTTC	CASSLRTGDEQYF
TRBV19	many	NA	TRBJ1-5	TGTGCCAGTAGTTTCTCCGGGGCAAATCAGCCCCAGCATTTT	CASSFSGANQPQHF
TRBV29-1	NA	NA	TRBJ1-5	TGCAGCGTTGAAGAGGGCGCAGGGCCCCAGCATTTT	CSVEEGAGPQHF
TRBV24-1	NA	NA	TRBJ2-5	TGTGCCACCAGCCCTGGGGCGGGGGCGAGAGAGACCCAGTACTTC	CATSPGAGARETQYF
TRBV20-1	few	NA	TRBJ1-2	TGCAGTGCCCCCAGGCAGGCGAACTATGGCTACACCTTC	CSAPRQANYGYTF
TRBV29-1	few	NA	TRBJ2-1	TGCAGCGTTGCTGGGGGTGAGCAGTTCTTC	CSVAGGEQFF
TRBV6-2/TRBV6-3	many	NA	TRBJ1-5	TGTGCCAGCAGTTACTCCGAAGCGAAGCCCCAGCATTTT	CASSYSEAKPQHF
TRBV11-1	NA	NA	TRBJ2-1	TGTGCCAGCAGTCCGAATGAAGGGGGGGAGCAGTTCTTC	CASSPNEGGEQFF
TRBV19	NA	NA	TRBJ1-1	TGTGCCAGTAGTATCACTGGGGCGGCTGAAGCTTTCTTT	CASSITGAAEAFF
TRBV6-1	few	TRBD1	TRBJ1-2	TGTGCCAGCAGTGAAGCGCTTCGGGGGACAGGGGTCTTAAACTATGGCTACACCTTC	CASSEALRGTGVLNYGYTF
TRBV5-4	few	NA	TRBJ2-2	TGTGCCAGCAGCCCCCCCCCCAGGGATACCGGGGAGCTGTTTTTT	CASSPPPRDTGELFF
TRBV27	NA	NA	TRBJ2-1	TGTGCCAGCCACCTTGGGGCGGGCAATGAGCAGTTCTTC	CASHLGAGNEQFF
TRBV18	NA	NA	TRBJ1-1	TGTGCCAGCTCAATAGCAGAAGACACTGAAGCTTTCTTT	CASSIAEDTEAFF
TRBV5-1	NA	NA	TRBJ1-2	TGCGCCAGCAGCTTGGCCCACCGGGAGGACGGCTACACCTTC	CASSLAHREDGYTF
TRBV7-2	few	TRBD1	TRBJ2-7	TGTGCCAGCAGCTCCCGACAGGGGGTACGGGACGAGCAGTACTTC	CASSSRQGVRDEQYF
TRBV12-3/TRBV12-4	few	TRBD1	TRBJ1-1	TGTGCCAGCAGTTTACAGGGGGCGAACACTGAAGCTTTCTTT	CASSLQGANTEAFF